A single sample is the source of the 12 T cell receptor beta chains below, sequenced in a study. TCRdb re-derived calls from the RT-PCR reads in MiXCR, one entry per CDR3 protein. Counted here are approximately 720,000 distinct CDR3 sequences, 11% to 15% occurring once; the ten biggest clones make up 3.6%. Sequencing was done on a sample of memory CD4+ T cells from blood. Every receptor here comes from a female donor in good health, serving as a healthy control.

This clonotype appeared many times. V gene TRBV7-9 combines with J gene TRBJ2-1, with D hard to call. CDR1 SEHNR and CDR2 FQNEAQ come from the germline V gene (reference sequence). The CDR3 spans 12 residues. Trimming left V 5 bases short and J 4 bases short, with 6 bases between. This CDR3 reads CASSPEYNEQFF. CDR3 nucleotides: TGTGCCAGCAGCCCCGAGTACAATGAGCAGTTCTTC.

A few counts support this clonotype. V and J are TRBV7-9 and TRBJ1-4; TRBD1 is a possible D gene (6 bases). Trimming removed 2 bases from V and 0 bases from J, with 7 bases in between. Germline V lookup: CDR1 SEHNR, CDR2 FQNEAQ (reference sequence). This CDR3 is built from 15 residues. The CDR3 reads CASSLQGTTNEKLFF. DNA for the CDR3: TGTGCCAGCAGCTTACAGGGGACAACTAATGAAAAACTGTTTTTT.

This clonotype was picked up many times. The chain carries TRBV3-1 and TRBJ1-2, with D possibly matching TRBD1 (5 bases). CDR1 and CDR2 (germline): LGHDT, YNNKEL (reference sequence). The CDR3 covers 13 residues. V lost 7 bases and J lost 2, with 11 bases in between. DNA of the CDR3: TGTGCCAGCACCTCGGGGCTCAACTATGGCTACACCTTC. Residues: CASTSGLNYGYTF.

This clonotype has more than one count but fewer than ten. The CDR3 sequence: CATSRAGNTGELFF. In nucleotides, the CDR3 is TGTGCCACCAGCAGAGCGGGGAACACCGGGGAGCTGTTTTTT. The V gene is TRBV15, the J gene TRBJ2-2; unclear D gene. The CDR3 spans 14 residues. Trimming stripped 1 base from V and 1 base from J, with 4 bases between. CDR1 and CDR2 (germline): LNHNV, YYDKDF (reference sequence).

This clonotype showed up just a few times. This rearrangement joins TRBV4-1 to TRBJ2-2, with no clear D. This CDR3 comprises 15 residues. Germline CDR1 reads MGHRA; CDR2 reads YSYEKL. V was shortened by 0 bases and J by 5 bases, with 10 bases between the two germline ends. CDR3 region: CASSQDKGQTGELFF. The DNA for the CDR3 is TGCGCCAGCAGCCAAGATAAGGGTCAGACCGGGGAGCTGTTTTTT.

The chain couples TRBV20-1 to TRBJ2-3; TRBD2 agrees at 12 bases. The CDR3 consists of 14 residues. Germline CDR1 and CDR2: DFQATT and SNEGSKA (reference sequence). V shed 7 bases and J 4 bases; nucleotides not matched to a gene: 6. CDR3 coding DNA: TGCAGTGGGCTAGCGGGAGGGCGCTCAGATACGCAGTATTTT. It specifies CSGLAGGRSDTQYF.

The rearrangement uses TRBV5-6 and TRBJ1-5; TRBD1 matches at 9 bases. CDR1 is SGHDT and CDR2 is YYEEEE in the germline V gene. The CDR3 runs to 17 residues. With 3 bases clipped from V and 6 bases from J, the junction kept 13 bases outside the gene matches. The CDR3 region has the DNA TGTGCCAGCAGCTCGCGACAGGGGGTCGGAAGGGGTCAGCCCCAGCATTTT. This encodes CASSSRQGVGRGQPQHF. Full variable domain (remainder filled in from reference TRBV5-6 and TRBJ1-5): DAGVTQSPTHLIKTRGQQVTLRCSPKSGHDTVSWYQQALGQGPQFIFQYYEEEERQRGNFPDRFSGHQFPNYSSELNVNALLLGDSALYLCASSSRQGVGRGQPQHFGDGTRLSIL.

The CDR3: CASSSGWSGYSGNTIYF. The DNA of the CDR3 is TGTGCCAGCAGCTCAGGGTGGAGCGGTTACTCTGGAAACACCATATATTTT. The J gene is TRBJ1-3, the V gene TRBV7-2, with a tentative D call TRBD1 (5 bases). This CDR3 has 17 residues. Trimming shortened V by 4 bases and J by 0 bases, and 16 bases separated the two germline ends. CDR1 SGHTA and CDR2 FQGNSA come from the germline V gene.

V is TRBV5-1 and J is TRBJ1-1; D not certain. V lost 2 bases to trimming and J lost 1 base, with 12 bases between them. The CDR3 covers 15 residues. Per germline, CDR1 SGHRS and CDR2 YFSETQ. CDR3 amino acids: CASSFTRQGNTEAFF. CDR3 coding DNA: TGCGCCAGCAGCTTCACAAGGCAAGGGAACACTGAAGCTTTCTTT.

This clonotype came up many times. The chain has TRBV5-1 and TRBJ2-3, with TRBD1 identical over 7 bases. The CDR3 runs 16 residues. The V gene's germline CDR1 is SGHRS and CDR2 YFSETQ. Germline trimming cut 4 bases from V and 2 bases from J; bases unmatched to any gene: 10. For the CDR3, the DNA is TGCGCCAGCAGCAAAAATCCCGGGACAGTCACAGATACGCAGTATTTT. This codes for CASSKNPGTVTDTQYF.

This clonotype was observed many times. The chain recombines TRBV7-3 with TRBJ2-1, with D hard to call. Germline V gene lookup returns CDR1 SGHTA and CDR2 FQGTGA. This CDR3 has 15 residues. V lost 4 bases, J lost 3 bases, and 13 bases lay in between. The CDR3 loop is CASSSGGGYYNEQFF. DNA for the CDR3: TGTGCCAGCAGCTCAGGCGGTGGGTACTACAATGAGCAGTTCTTC.

This clonotype was detected many times. The chain combines TRBV9 with TRBJ1-3; D gene unclear. The CDR3 runs 13 residues. Per the germline V gene, CDR1 is SGDLS and CDR2 is YYNGEE. V lost 0 bases and J 8 bases, leaving 9 bases between the germline ends. The CDR3, as DNA: TGTGCCAGCAGCGTAGGGCAGACCGACACCATATATTTT. This gives the protein CASSVGQTDTIYF.